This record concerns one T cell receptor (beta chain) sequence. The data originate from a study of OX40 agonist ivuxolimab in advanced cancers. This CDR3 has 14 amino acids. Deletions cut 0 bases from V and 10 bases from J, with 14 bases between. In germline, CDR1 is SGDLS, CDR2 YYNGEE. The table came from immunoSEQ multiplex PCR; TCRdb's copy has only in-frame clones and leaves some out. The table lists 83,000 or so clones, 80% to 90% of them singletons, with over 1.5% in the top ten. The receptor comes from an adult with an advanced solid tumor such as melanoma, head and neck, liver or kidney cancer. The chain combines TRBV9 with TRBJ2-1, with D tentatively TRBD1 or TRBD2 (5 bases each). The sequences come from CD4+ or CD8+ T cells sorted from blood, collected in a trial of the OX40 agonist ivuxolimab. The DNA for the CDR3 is TGTGCCAGCAGCGTAGGGTCGGGGCAACGGGAGCAGTTCTTC. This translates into CASSVGSGQREQFF.